This entry concerns a single T cell receptor beta chain. The V gene end was trimmed by 6 bases and the J gene end by 4 bases; junction bases not matched to a gene: 7. CDR3 length equals 15 residues. Germline CDR1 SNHLY, CDR2 FYNNEI. As originally analysed: Amplification from reference gene primers served as the basis for estimated nucleated cell counts. Here immunoSEQ multiplex PCR was the method, and the copy in TCRdb shows in-frame clones only, minus some. For V, J and clone size, that table is used; D and trimming come from the DNA. The sample gives tens of thousands of clones, about four fifths of which show up once; under 15% is in the top ten. This sample stems from a study of blood T cell repertoires in COVID-19. Study context: PBMCs, B-cell-depleted T cells, or T cells provided the cDNA or gDNA that made up the material.

Enrolment of Seattle patients took place during active infection, and they were followed longitudinally. The chain is built from TRBV2 and TRBJ2-3; 10 bases map to TRBD2. Material: peripheral blood. The clonotype was recovered from a man between 60 and 75 years old with COVID-19, enrolled during active disease. The CDR3 spells CASRKAGGHSDTQYF. In DNA, the CDR3 is TGTGCCAGCAGAAAAGCGGGGGGGCATTCAGATACGCAGTATTTT.